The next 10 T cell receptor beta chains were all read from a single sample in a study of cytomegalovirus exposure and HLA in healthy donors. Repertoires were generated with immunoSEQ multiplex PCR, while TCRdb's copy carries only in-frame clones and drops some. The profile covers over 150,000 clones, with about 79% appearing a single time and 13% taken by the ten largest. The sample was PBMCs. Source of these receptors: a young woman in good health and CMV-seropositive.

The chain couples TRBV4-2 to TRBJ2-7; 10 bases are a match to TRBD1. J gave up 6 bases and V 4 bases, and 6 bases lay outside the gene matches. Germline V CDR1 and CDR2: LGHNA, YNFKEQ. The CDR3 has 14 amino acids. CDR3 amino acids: CASSLGQGVREQYF. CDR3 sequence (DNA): TGTGCCAGCAGCCTCGGACAGGGGGTTCGCGAGCAGTACTTC.

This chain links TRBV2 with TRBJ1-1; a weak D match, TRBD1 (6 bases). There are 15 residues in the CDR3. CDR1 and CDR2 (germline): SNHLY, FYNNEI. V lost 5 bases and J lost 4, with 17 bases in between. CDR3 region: CASSPSRGGSTEAFF. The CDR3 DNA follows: TGTGCCAGCAGTCCGTCTAGGGGGGGGAGCACTGAAGCTTTCTTT.

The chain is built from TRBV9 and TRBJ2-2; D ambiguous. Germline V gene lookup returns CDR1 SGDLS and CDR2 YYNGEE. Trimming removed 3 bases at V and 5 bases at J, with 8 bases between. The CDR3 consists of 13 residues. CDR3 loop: CASSADITGELFF. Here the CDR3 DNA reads TGTGCCAGCAGCGCAGACATAACCGGGGAGCTGTTTTTT.

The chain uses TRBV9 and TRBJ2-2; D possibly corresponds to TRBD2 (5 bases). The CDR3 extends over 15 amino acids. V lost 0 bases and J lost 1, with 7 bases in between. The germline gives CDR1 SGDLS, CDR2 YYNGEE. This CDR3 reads CASSVGRENTGELFF. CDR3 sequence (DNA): TGTGCCAGCAGCGTAGGTCGGGAGAACACCGGGGAGCTGTTTTTT.

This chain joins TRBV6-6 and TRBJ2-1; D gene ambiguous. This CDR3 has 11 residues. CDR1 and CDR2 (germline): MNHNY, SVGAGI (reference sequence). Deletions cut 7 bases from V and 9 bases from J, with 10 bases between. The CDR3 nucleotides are TGTGCCAGCAAAGCCCCGAGTGAGCAGTTCTTC. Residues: CASKAPSEQFF.

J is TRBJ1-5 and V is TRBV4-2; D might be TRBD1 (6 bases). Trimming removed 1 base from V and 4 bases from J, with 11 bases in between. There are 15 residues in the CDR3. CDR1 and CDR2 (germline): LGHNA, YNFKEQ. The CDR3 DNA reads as TGTGCCAGCAGCCAAGGGACAGCTTTAAATCAGCCCCAGCATTTT. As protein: CASSQGTALNQPQHF.

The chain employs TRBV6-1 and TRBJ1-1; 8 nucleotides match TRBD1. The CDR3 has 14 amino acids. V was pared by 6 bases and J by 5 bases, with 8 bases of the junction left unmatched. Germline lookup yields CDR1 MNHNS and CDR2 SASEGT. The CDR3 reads CASRRIDRGTEAFF. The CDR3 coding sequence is TGTGCCAGCAGGAGGATTGACAGGGGAACTGAAGCTTTCTTT.

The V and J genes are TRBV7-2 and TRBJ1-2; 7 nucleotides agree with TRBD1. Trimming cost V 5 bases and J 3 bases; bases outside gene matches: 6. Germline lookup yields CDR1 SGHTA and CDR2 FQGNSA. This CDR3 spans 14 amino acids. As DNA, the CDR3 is TGTGCCAGCAGCACAACCGGGACAGACTATGGCTACACCTTC. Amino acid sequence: CASSTTGTDYGYTF. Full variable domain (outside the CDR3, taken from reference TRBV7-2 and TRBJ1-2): GAGVSQSPSNKVTEKGKDVELRCDPISGHTALYWYRQSLGQGLEFLIYFQGNSAPDKSGLPSDRFSAERTGGSVSTLTIQRTQQEDSAVYLCASSTTGTDYGYTFGSGTRLTVV.

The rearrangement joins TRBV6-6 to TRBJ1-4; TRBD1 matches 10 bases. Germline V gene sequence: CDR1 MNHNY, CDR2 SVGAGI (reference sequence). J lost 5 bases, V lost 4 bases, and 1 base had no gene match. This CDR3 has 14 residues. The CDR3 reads CASSWGQGNEKLFF. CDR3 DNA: TGTGCCAGCAGTTGGGGACAGGGGAATGAAAAACTGTTTTTT.

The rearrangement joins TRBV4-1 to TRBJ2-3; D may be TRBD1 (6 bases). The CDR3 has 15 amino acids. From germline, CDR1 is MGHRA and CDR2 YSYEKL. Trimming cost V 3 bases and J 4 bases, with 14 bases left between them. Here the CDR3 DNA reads TGCGCCAGCAGCCAGCAACCAGGGGTGTCAGATACGCAGTATTTT. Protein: CASSQQPGVSDTQYF.